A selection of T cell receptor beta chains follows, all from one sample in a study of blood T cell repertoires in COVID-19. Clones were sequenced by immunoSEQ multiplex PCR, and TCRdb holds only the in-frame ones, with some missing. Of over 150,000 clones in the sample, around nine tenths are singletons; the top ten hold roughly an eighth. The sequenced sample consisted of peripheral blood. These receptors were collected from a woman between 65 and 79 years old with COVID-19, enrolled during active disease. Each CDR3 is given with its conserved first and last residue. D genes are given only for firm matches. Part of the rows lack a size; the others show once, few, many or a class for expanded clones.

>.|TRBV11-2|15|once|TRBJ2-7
TGTGCCAGCAGCTTAGCAGGGAATGTCTTCTACGAGCAGTACTTC
CASSLAGNVFYEQYF
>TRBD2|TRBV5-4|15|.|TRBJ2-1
TGTGCCAGCAATTCACGGCGGGAGCAGTGGAATGAGCAGTTCTTC
CASNSRREQWNEQFF
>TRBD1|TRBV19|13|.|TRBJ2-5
TGTGCCAGTGGGGAGTGGGACAGGGAGACCCAGTACTTC
CASGEWDRETQYF
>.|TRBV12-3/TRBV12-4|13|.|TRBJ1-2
TGTGCCAGCAGTTTTTCCAGGGGTCGTGGCTACACCTTC
CASSFSRGRGYTF
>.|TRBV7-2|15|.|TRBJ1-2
TGTGCCAGCAGCTTAGGTCTCACCCTAGGGGATGGCTACACCTTC
CASSLGLTLGDGYTF
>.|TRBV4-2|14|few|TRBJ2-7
TGTGCCAGCAGCCCTCAGGGCGCGACCTACGAGCAGTACTTC
CASSPQGATYEQYF
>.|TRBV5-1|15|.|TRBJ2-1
TGCGCCAGCAGCGCCAGGGGAATCTCCTACAATGAGCAGTTCTTC
CASSARGISYNEQFF
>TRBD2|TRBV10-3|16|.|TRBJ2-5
TGTGCCATCAGTGATGGGGCGGGAGGTTTACAAGAGACCCAGTACTTC
CAISDGAGGLQETQYF
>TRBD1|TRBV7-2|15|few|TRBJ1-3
TGTGCCAGCAGCTTTCGACAGGGAGCCGGAAACACCATATATTTT
CASSFRQGAGNTIYF
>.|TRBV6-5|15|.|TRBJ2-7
TGTGCCAGCAGTTACCGGGGAAAGGTTGCGGGGGAGCAGTACTTC
CASSYRGKVAGEQYF
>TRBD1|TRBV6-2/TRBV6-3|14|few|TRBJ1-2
TGTGCCAGCAGCCAAGGACAGGGGGCGCAAGGCTACACCTTC
CASSQGQGAQGYTF
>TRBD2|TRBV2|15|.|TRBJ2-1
TGTGCCAGCATGGTAGCGGGAGGCGCTTACAATGAGCAGTTCTTC
CASMVAGGAYNEQFF
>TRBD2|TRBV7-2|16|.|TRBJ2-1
TGTGCCAGCAGCTTAGCCGCAACGGGAGGGTACAATGAGCAGTTCTTC
CASSLAATGGYNEQFF
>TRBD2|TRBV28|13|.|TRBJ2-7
TGTGCCACCCGTAAGCGGGAGGTGGGCGAGCAGTACTTC
CATRKREVGEQYF
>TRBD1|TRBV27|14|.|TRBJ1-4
TGTGCCAGCAGTTTGGGGACAGGGGGTAATAAACTGTTTTTT
CASSLGTGGNKLFF
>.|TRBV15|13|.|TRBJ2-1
TGTGCCACCAGCAGAGATAACAGAAGGGAGCAGTTCTTC
CATSRDNRREQFF
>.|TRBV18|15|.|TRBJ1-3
TGTGCCAGCTCACCCGATCATAGCTCTGGAAACACCATATATTTT
CASSPDHSSGNTIYF
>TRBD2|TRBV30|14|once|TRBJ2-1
TGTGCCTGGAGTATGGGGACTAACAACAATGAGCAGTTCTTC
CAWSMGTNNNEQFF
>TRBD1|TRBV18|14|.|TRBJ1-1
TGTGCCAGCTCAAACAGGGGGCAGGACACTGAAGCTTTCTTT
CASSNRGQDTEAFF
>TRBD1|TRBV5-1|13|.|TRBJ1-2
TGCGCCAGCAGGAGACAGGGGCTAAATGGCTACACCTTC
CASRRQGLNGYTF
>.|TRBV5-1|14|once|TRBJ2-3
TGCGCCAGCAGCCCGATCCAACAGGGGGGGACGCAGTATTTT
CASSPIQQGGTQYF
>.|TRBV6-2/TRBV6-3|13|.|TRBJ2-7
TGTGCCAGCAGTTACGTTGGGGGCCACGAGCAGTACTTC
CASSYVGGHEQYF
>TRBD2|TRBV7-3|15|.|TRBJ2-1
TGTGCCAGCAGCTTAAGTACTAGCGGGAGCGCTGAGCAGTTCTTC
CASSLSTSGSAEQFF
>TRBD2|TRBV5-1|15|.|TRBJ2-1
TGCGCCAGCAGCTCTGGACTAGCGAGTTACAATGAGCAGTTCTTC
CASSSGLASYNEQFF
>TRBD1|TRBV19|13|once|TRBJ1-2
TGTGCCAGTAGGCCAGACAGGGACTATGGCTACACCTTC
CASRPDRDYGYTF
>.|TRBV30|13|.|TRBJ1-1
TGTGCCTGGAGTGATTTAGCGAACACTGAAGCTTTCTTT
CAWSDLANTEAFF
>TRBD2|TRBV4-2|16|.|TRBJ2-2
TGTGCCAGCAGCCAATGGACTAGCGGAAACACCGGGGAGCTGTTTTTT
CASSQWTSGNTGELFF
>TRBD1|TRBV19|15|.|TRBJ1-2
TGTGCCAGTAGTATTTTCCGGGACAGAAGCTATGGCTACACCTTC
CASSIFRDRSYGYTF
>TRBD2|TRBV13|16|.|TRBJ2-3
TGTGCCAGCAGCCCCCGACTAGCGGGAGGGGTAGATACGCAGTATTTT
CASSPRLAGGVDTQYF